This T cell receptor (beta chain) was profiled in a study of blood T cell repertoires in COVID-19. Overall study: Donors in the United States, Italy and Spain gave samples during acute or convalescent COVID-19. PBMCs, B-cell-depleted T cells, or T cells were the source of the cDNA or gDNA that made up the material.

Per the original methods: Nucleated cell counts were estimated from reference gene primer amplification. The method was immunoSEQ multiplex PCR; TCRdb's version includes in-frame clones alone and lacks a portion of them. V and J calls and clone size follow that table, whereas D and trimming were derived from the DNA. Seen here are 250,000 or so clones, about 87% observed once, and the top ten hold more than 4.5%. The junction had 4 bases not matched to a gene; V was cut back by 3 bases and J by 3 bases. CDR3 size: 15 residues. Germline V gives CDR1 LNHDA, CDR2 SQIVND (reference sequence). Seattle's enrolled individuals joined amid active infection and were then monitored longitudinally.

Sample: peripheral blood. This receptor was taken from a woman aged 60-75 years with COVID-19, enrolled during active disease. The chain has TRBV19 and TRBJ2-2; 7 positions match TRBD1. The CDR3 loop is CASSIQGEYTGELFF. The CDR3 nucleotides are TGTGCCAGTAGTATCCAGGGGGAGTACACCGGGGAGCTGTTTTTT. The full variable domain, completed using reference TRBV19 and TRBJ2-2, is DGGITQSPKYLFRKEGQNVTLSCEQNLNHDAMYWYRQDPGQGLRLIYYSQIVNDFQKGDIAEGYSVSREKKESFPLTVTSAQKNPTAFYLCASSIQGEYTGELFFGEGSRLTVL.